Listed below are T cell receptor beta chains from one sample, sequenced in a study of blood T cells in healthy people across ages. TCRdb re-analysed the 5' RACE reads in MiXCR, keeping a single row per CDR3 protein. In the table there are approximately 1.5 million distinct CDR3 sequences, approximately 42% of which are singletons. The sample comprised blood. These receptors all come from a woman aged 18 to 35 in good health. The CDR3 runs from the conserved cysteine through the conserved F or W. The D gene is left open where the match is weak. Only some rows state a clone size, as once, few, many or a class for expanded clones.

j_call d_call cdr3_length clone_size v_call cdr3_aa cdr3_nt
TRBJ2-1 NA 11 few TRBV6-5 CASRTVGEQFF TGTGCCAGCAGGACGGTTGGTGAGCAGTTCTTC
TRBJ2-1 TRBD2 21 NA TRBV6-2/TRBV6-3 CASSYLKASGGLLAYYNEQFF TGTGCCAGCAGTTACTTGAAGGCTAGCGGGGGGCTTCTCGCTTACTACAATGAGCAGTTCTTC
TRBJ1-3 NA 14 NA TRBV20-1 CSVTPRGAGNTIYF TGCAGTGTCACTCCGCGGGGGGCTGGAAACACCATATATTTT
TRBJ1-2 NA 14 NA TRBV5-1 CASSLDSPNYGYTF TGCGCCAGCAGCTTGGACAGTCCTAACTATGGCTACACCTTC
TRBJ1-2 TRBD1 15 NA TRBV4-3 CASSHPGQGAWGYTF TGCGCCAGCAGCCACCCCGGACAGGGGGCTTGGGGCTACACCTTC
TRBJ2-1 NA 13 once TRBV9 CASSDGPADEQFF TGTGCCAGCAGCGATGGACCAGCCGATGAGCAGTTCTTC
TRBJ1-1 TRBD1 15 few TRBV12-3/TRBV12-4 CASSQASTGTNEAFF TGTGCCAGCAGCCAAGCCTCGACAGGGACGAATGAAGCTTTCTTT
TRBJ2-1 TRBD1 17 NA TRBV6-2/TRBV6-3 CASSYSIDRGIRNEQFF TGTGCCAGCAGTTACTCGATTGACAGGGGTATTCGCAATGAGCAGTTCTTC
TRBJ2-3 TRBD2 14 few TRBV28 CASSEGLAEDTQYF TGTGCCAGCAGTGAGGGACTAGCGGAAGATACGCAGTATTTT
TRBJ2-3 NA 13 NA TRBV5-1 CASSLSAKDTQYF TGCGCCAGCAGCTTATCAGCCAAAGATACGCAGTATTTT
TRBJ2-5 NA 14 NA TRBV5-5 CASRMARGSNEQYF TGTGCCAGCAGAATGGCCCGGGGTTCCAATGAGCAGTACTTC
TRBJ2-7 NA 15 few TRBV7-2 CASSLGSATTYEQYF TGTGCCAGCAGCTTAGGTTCAGCCACTACCTACGAGCAGTACTTC
TRBJ2-7 NA 15 NA TRBV27 CTSSQRGGRSYEQYF TGTACCAGCAGCCAACGAGGGGGACGGAGCTACGAGCAGTACTTC
TRBJ2-1 NA 14 NA TRBV5-6 CASSFPVGHNEQFF TGTGCCAGCAGCTTTCCGGTCGGGCACAATGAGCAGTTCTTC